The 20 T cell receptor beta chains below were found in one sample sequenced in a study of OX40 agonist ivuxolimab in advanced cancers. This table comes from immunoSEQ multiplex PCR, and its TCRdb copy is limited to in-frame clones, with some not included. The data show 60,000 or so clones, nearly 90% seen once. The material was CD4+ or CD8+ T cells sorted from blood, obtained in a trial of the OX40 agonist ivuxolimab. Receptors originate from an adult with an advanced solid tumor such as melanoma, head and neck, liver or kidney cancer.

The rearrangement links TRBV7-9 to TRBJ2-2; no clear D gene. Trimming removed 1 base from V and 6 bases from J, with 9 bases in between. This CDR3 is built from 14 residues. Germline V gene lookup returns CDR1 SEHNR and CDR2 FQNEAQ (reference sequence). As DNA, the CDR3 is TGTGCCAGCAGCTTAGGGCTAGTTCCCGGGGAGCTGTTTTTT. As protein: CASSLGLVPGELFF.

This chain connects TRBV11-2 to TRBJ2-7; D is possibly TRBD1 or TRBD2 (5 bases each). Germline V lookup: CDR1 SGHAT, CDR2 FQNNGV. The CDR3 length is 14 residues. With 4 bases removed from V and 1 base from J, the gap between germline ends came to 11 bases. CDR3 protein: CASSSGTESYEQYF. DNA for the CDR3: TGTGCCAGCAGCTCTGGGACGGAATCCTACGAGCAGTACTTC.

This rearrangement joins TRBV6-5 to TRBJ2-1; the D is unclear. CDR3 length equals 13 residues. Trimming removed 2 bases at V and 4 bases at J, with 6 bases between. Germline V lookup: CDR1 MNHEY, CDR2 SVGAGI. As DNA, the CDR3 is TGTGCCAGCAGTTACACCGATTACAATGAGCAGTTCTTC. Residues: CASSYTDYNEQFF.

This sequence joins TRBV6-4 and TRBJ2-2; no reliable D call. This CDR3 has 11 amino acids. Germline V lookup: CDR1 MRHNA, CDR2 SNTAGT. Trimming took 6 bases from V and 6 from J, leaving 5 bases between them. CDR3 nucleotides: TGTGCCAGCAGCGTAGCCGGGGAGCTGTTTTTT. This encodes CASSVAGELFF.

This chain links TRBV19 with TRBJ2-3; a weak D match, TRBD2 (5 bases). The CDR3 contains 15 residues. V gave up 3 bases and J gave up 4 bases, with 14 bases separating them. CDR1 is LNHDA, CDR2 SQIVND, per germline (reference sequence). The CDR3, as DNA: TGTGCCAGTAGTATGGTCAGGAGGAGTGCAGATACGCAGTATTTT. It encodes CASSMVRRSADTQYF.

The chain combines TRBV6-1 with TRBJ2-3; D unclear. The V end lost 2 bases, the J end lost 15 bases, and 3 bases lay between the germline ends. Germline assignment: CDR1 MNHNS and CDR2 SASEGT. This CDR3 region has 8 residues. The CDR3 coding sequence is TGTGCCAGCAGTGAACTCTATTTT. Its protein is CASSELYF.

This chain links TRBV6-1 with TRBJ1-3; no clear D. The CDR3 is 15 residues long. The V and J ends lost 7 bases and 2 bases respectively, with 15 bases between them. CDR1 is MNHNS, CDR2 SASEGT, per germline. The CDR3 DNA is TGTGCCAGCATCGACGGTCCTCTAGCTGGAAACACCATATATTTT. Protein sequence: CASIDGPLAGNTIYF.

The genes are TRBV6-1 and TRBJ1-1; unclear D gene. V was trimmed by 3 bases and J by 11 bases, leaving 16 bases between them. CDR1 and CDR2 from the germline V gene are MNHNS and SASEGT. This CDR3 contains 13 residues. CDR3 in DNA: TGTGCCAGCAGTGACAGAGGTGGAGGGTCGGCTTTCTTT. As protein: CASSDRGGGSAFF.

The genes are TRBV25-1 and TRBJ1-1; no clear D. The V gene's germline CDR1 is MGHDK and CDR2 SYGVNS. This CDR3 contains 13 residues. V lost 6 bases and J lost 0, with 8 bases in between. The CDR3 spells CASSLGVNTEAFF. The CDR3, as DNA: TGTGCCAGCAGCCTGGGAGTGAACACTGAAGCTTTCTTT.

This chain connects TRBV19 to TRBJ1-1; the match to TRBD1 covers 10 bases. V shed 7 bases, J shed 4 bases, and the junction held 9 bases outside the gene matches. Per germline, CDR1 LNHDA and CDR2 SQIVND (reference sequence). This CDR3 contains 15 residues. The CDR3 region has the DNA TGTGCCAGTACCCTAGGACAGGGGGGAGTCACTGAAGCTTTCTTT. Translating gives CASTLGQGGVTEAFF.

The chain carries TRBV4-1 and TRBJ2-1; D is uncertain. Germline-derived CDR1 and CDR2 are MGHRA and YSYEKL. The CDR3 loop spans 13 amino acids. Between the trimmed V and J ends, which lost 0 bases and 6 bases, there was a span of 6 bases. CDR3 in amino acids: CASSQDLPNEQFF. Written as DNA, the CDR3 is TGCGCCAGCAGCCAAGACTTACCCAATGAGCAGTTCTTC.

The chain links TRBV14 to TRBJ2-1; TRBD2 aligns across 7 bases. J lost 7 bases, V lost 0 bases, and 15 bases had no gene match. Looked up from germline, CDR1 is SGHDN and CDR2 is FVKESK. The CDR3 is made up of 18 amino acids. The CDR3 DNA follows: TGTGCCAGCAGCCAAGATACTGTGCGACTAGCCGCCCGGAATGAGCAGTTCTTC. This gives the protein CASSQDTVRLAARNEQFF.

The chain recombines TRBV27 with TRBJ2-1; D unclear. The V end lost 0 bases, the J end lost 9 bases, and 6 bases lay between the germline ends. From germline, CDR1 is MNHEY and CDR2 SMNVEV (reference sequence). CDR3 length: 12 residues. CDR3 residues: CASSLSSAEQFF. For the CDR3, the DNA is TGTGCCAGCAGTTTATCCTCTGCTGAGCAGTTCTTC.

The chain joins TRBV5-5 to TRBJ2-2; possible D gene TRBD1, 5 bases. Per germline, CDR1 SGHKS and CDR2 YYEKEE (reference sequence). Between the trimmed V and J ends, which lost 4 bases and 6 bases, there was a span of 16 bases. The CDR3 covers 15 residues. The CDR3 spells CASSPRTPPAGELFF. The CDR3 coding sequence is TGTGCCAGCAGCCCTCGGACACCCCCCGCCGGGGAGCTGTTTTTT. Full variable domain (remainder filled in from reference TRBV5-5 and TRBJ2-2): DAGVTQSPTHLIKTRGQQVTLRCSPISGHKSVSWYQQVLGQGPQFIFQYYEKEERGRGNFPDRFSARQFPNYSSELNVNALLLGDSALYLCASSPRTPPAGELFFGEGSRLTVL.

The chain combines TRBV15 with TRBJ1-1; 8 bases line up with TRBD1. This CDR3 comprises 13 residues. CDR1 and CDR2 (germline): LNHNV, YYDKDF (reference sequence). The V gene end was trimmed by 8 bases and the J gene end by 0 bases; junction bases not matched to a gene: 2. In DNA form, the CDR3 reads TGTGCCACCCGACAGGGGCTGAACACTGAAGCTTTCTTT. Protein: CATRQGLNTEAFF.

The gene calls are TRBV5-1 and TRBJ1-4, with D possibly being TRBD1 (5 bases). The length of the CDR3 is 15 residues. Germline CDR1 SGHRS, CDR2 YFSETQ. Trimming removed 2 bases at V and 8 bases at J, with 16 bases between. The CDR3 here is CASSFFPPRDEKLFF. The DNA of the CDR3 is TGCGCCAGCAGCTTTTTCCCCCCCAGGGACGAAAAACTGTTTTTT.

The rearrangement links TRBV27 to TRBJ2-3, with 8 bases identical to TRBD2. Germline V gene data show CDR1 as MNHEY and CDR2 as SMNVEV (reference sequence). This CDR3 contains 16 residues. The V and J ends lost 6 bases and 4 bases, in that order; junction bases with no gene match: 12. The CDR3 DNA follows: TGTGCCAGCAGAGAACTAAGCGGGGGTAATCCAGATACGCAGTATTTT. It codes for CASRELSGGNPDTQYF.

The chain is built from TRBV29-1 and TRBJ2-5; D call uncertain. V lost 6 bases to trimming and J lost 0 bases, with 17 bases between them. CDR1 SQVTM and CDR2 ANQGSEA come from the germline V gene. The CDR3 spans 15 residues. CDR3 sequence: CSVPPNTRHQETQYF. In DNA, the CDR3 is TGCAGCGTGCCGCCAAACACAAGACACCAAGAGACCCAGTACTTC.

V and J are TRBV5-4 and TRBJ2-1, with D perhaps matching TRBD1 or TRBD2 (7 bases each). CDR1 is SGHNT and CDR2 is YYREEE in the germline V gene (reference sequence). The ends were cut back, 4 bases at V and 6 bases at J, with 11 bases in the middle. This CDR3 is 13 amino acids long. CDR3 amino acids: CASSQGGGNEQFF. DNA for the CDR3: TGTGCCAGCAGCCAGGGGGGGGGCAATGAGCAGTTCTTC.

In this sample, this clone turned up once. This chain connects TRBV6-5 to TRBJ2-1, with D perhaps TRBD1 (6 bases). Per the germline V gene, CDR1 is MNHEY and CDR2 is SVGAGI. The CDR3 spans 13 residues. Trimming removed 2 bases from V and 9 bases from J, with 11 bases in between. The CDR3 here is CASSYGQLGEQFF. CDR3 DNA sequence: TGTGCCAGCAGTTACGGACAGTTAGGTGAGCAGTTCTTC.